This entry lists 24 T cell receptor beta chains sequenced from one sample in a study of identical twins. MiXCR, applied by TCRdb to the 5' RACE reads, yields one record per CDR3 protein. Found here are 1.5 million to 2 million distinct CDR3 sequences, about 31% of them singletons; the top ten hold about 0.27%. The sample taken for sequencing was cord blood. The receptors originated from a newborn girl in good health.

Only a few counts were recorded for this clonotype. The CDR3 DNA reads TGTGCCAGCAGCCAACTAGCGGGAGGTTTCACAGATACGCAGTATTTT. This gives the protein CASSQLAGGFTDTQYF. V is TRBV7-9 and J is TRBJ2-3, with TRBD2 identical over 12 bases. Germline loops: CDR1 SEHNR, CDR2 FQNEAQ (reference sequence). The CDR3 runs 16 residues. Unmatched junction bases numbered 5, after V lost 5 bases and J lost 2 bases.

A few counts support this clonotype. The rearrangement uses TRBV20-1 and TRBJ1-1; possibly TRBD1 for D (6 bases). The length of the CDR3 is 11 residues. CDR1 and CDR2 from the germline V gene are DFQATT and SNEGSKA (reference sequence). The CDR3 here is CRANREYWAFF. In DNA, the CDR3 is TGCAGGGCGAACAGGGAATATTGGGCTTTCTTT.

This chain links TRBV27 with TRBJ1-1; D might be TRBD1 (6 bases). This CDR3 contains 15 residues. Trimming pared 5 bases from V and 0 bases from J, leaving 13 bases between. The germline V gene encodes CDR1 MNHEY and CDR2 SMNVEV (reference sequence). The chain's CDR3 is CASSPLDRLNTEAFF. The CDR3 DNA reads TGTGCCAGCAGTCCCTTAGACAGGCTGAACACTGAAGCTTTCTTT.

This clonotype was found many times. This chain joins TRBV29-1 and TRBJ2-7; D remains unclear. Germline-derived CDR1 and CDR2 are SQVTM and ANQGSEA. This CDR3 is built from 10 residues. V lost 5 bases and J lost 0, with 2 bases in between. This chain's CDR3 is CSVLSYEQYF. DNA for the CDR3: TGCAGCGTTCTCTCCTACGAGCAGTACTTC.

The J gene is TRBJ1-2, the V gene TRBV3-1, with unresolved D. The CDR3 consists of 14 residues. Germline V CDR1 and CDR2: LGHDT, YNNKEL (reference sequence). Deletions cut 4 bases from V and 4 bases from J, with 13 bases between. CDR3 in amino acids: CASSLLREVYGYTF. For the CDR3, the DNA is TGTGCCAGCAGCCTTTTGCGGGAGGTCTATGGCTACACCTTC.

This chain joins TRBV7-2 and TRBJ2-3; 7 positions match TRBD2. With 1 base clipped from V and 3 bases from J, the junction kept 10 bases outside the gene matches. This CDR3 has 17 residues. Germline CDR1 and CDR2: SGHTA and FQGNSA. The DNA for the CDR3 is TGTGCCAGCAGCTTAGGAATAAGCGGGGTTACGACAGATACGCAGTATTTT. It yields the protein CASSLGISGVTTDTQYF.

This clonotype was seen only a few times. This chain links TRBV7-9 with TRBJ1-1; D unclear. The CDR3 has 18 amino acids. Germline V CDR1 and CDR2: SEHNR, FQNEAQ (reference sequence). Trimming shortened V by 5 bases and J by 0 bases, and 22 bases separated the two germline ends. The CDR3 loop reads CASSARSRRPGLNTEAFF. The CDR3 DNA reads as TGTGCCAGCAGCGCACGGTCAAGGAGACCGGGTCTGAACACTGAAGCTTTCTTT.

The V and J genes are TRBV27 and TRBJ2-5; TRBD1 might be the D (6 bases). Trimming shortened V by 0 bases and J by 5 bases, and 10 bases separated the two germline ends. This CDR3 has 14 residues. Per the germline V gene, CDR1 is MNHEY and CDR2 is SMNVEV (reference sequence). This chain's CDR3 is CASSLSAGDETQYF. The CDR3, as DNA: TGTGCCAGCAGTTTATCGGCAGGGGACGAGACCCAGTACTTC.

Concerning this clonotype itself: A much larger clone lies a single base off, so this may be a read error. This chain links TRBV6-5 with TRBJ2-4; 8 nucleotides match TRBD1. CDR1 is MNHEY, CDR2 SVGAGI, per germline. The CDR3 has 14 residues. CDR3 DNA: TGTGCCAGCAGTTTGAGGCAGGGGGCAAACATTCGGTACTTC. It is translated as CASSLRQGANIRYF.

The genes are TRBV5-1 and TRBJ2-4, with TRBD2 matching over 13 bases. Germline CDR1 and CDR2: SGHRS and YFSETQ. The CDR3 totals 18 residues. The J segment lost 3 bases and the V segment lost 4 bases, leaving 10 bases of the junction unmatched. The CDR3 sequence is CASSILAGGPSGKNIQYF. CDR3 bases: TGCGCCAGCAGCATACTAGCGGGAGGGCCATCGGGCAAAAACATTCAGTACTTC.

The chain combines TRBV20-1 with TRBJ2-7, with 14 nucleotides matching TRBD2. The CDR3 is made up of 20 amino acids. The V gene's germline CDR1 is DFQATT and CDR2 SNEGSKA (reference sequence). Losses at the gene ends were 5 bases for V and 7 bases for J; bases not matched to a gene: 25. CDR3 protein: CSALYTGLAGAHSSYNEQYF. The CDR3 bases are TGCAGTGCTCTCTATACGGGACTAGCGGGGGCCCACAGCTCCTACAATGAGCAGTACTTC.

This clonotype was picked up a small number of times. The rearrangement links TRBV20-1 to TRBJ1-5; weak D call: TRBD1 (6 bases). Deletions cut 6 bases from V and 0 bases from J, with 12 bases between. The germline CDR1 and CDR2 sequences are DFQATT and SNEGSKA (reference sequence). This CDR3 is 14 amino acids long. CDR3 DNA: TGCAGTGCAGCACAGGGCAATAGCAATCAGCCCCAGCATTTT. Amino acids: CSAAQGNSNQPQHF.

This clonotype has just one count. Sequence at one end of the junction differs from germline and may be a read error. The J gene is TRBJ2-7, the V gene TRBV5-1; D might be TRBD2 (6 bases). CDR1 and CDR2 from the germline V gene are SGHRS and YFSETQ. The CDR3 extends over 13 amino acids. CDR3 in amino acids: CACSLDGGYEQYF. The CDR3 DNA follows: TGCGCCTGCAGCTTAGACGGAGGGTACGAGCAGTACTTC.

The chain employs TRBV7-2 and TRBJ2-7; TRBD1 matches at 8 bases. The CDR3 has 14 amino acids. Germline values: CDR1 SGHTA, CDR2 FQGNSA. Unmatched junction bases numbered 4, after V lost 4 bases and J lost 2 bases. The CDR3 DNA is TGTGCCAGCAGCTCGGAGACAGGGGCCTACGAGCAGTACTTC. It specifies CASSSETGAYEQYF.

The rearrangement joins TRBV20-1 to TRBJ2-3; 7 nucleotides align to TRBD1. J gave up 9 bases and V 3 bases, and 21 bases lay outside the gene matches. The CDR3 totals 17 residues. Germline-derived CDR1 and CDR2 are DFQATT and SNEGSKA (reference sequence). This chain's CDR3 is CSASLGKYEGAPKTQYF. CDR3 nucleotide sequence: TGCAGTGCTAGCCTTGGAAAATACGAGGGGGCCCCGAAGACGCAGTATTTT.

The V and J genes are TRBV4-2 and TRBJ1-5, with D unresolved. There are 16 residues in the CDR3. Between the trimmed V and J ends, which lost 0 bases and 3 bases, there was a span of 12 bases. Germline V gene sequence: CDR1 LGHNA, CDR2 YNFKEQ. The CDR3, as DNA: TGTGCCAGCAGCCAAGATGAGGGAGACGCCAATCAGCCCCAGCATTTT. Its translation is CASSQDEGDANQPQHF.

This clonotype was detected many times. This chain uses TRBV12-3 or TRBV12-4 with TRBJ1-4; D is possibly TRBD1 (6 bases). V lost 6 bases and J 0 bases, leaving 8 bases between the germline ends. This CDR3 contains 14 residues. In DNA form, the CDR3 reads TGTGCCAGCAGCCGGACAGCAACTAATGAAAAACTGTTTTTT. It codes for CASSRTATNEKLFF.

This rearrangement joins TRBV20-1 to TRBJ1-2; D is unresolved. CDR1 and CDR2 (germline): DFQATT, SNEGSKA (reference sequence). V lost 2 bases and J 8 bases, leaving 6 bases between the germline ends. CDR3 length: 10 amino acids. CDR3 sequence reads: CSARLEGYTF. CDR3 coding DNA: TGCAGTGCTAGATTGGAGGGCTACACCTTC.

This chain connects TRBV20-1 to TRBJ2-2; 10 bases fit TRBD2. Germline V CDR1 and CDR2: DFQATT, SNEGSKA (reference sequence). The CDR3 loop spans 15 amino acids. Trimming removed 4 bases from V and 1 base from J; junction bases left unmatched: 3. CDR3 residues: CSAKRLAGNTGELFF. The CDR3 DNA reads TGCAGTGCTAAAAGACTAGCGGGGAACACCGGGGAGCTGTTTTTT.

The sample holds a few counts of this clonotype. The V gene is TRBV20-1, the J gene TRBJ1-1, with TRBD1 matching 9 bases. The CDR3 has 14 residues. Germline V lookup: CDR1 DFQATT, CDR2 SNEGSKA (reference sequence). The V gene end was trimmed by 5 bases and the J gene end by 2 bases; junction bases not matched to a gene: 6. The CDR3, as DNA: TGCAGTGCTCCCCGGACAGGGGCTAACACTGAAGCTTTCTTT. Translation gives CSAPRTGANTEAFF.

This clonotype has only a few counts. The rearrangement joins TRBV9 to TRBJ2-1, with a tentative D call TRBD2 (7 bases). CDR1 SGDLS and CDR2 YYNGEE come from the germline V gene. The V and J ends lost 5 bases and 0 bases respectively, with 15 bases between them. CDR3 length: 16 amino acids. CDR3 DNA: TGTGCCAGCAGAAAAGAGGGGGGGAGCTCCTACAATGAGCAGTTCTTC. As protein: CASRKEGGSSYNEQFF.

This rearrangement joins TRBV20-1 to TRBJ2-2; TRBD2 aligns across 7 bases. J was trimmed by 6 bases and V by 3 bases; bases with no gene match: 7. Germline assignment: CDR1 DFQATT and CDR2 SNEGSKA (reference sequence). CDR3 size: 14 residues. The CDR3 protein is CSASTSAFAGELFF. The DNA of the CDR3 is TGCAGTGCTAGCACTAGCGCCTTTGCCGGGGAGCTGTTTTTT.

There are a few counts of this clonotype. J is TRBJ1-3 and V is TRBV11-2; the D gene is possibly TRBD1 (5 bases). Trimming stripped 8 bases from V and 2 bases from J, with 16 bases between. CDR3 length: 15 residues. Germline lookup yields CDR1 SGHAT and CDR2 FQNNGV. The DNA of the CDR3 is TGTGCCAGCGGCCCAGACAGAACGCCTGGAAACACCATATATTTT. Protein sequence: CASGPDRTPGNTIYF.

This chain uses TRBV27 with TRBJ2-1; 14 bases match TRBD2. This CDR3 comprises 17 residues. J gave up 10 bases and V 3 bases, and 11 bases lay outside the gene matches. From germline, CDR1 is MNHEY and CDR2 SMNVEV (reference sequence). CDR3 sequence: CASSFGTSGRGPYEQFF. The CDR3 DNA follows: TGTGCCAGCAGTTTCGGGACTAGCGGGAGAGGCCCCTACGAGCAGTTCTTC.